The source of this T cell receptor (beta chain) is a study of T cell repertoires in cytomegalovirus infection. Study-level background: Selected CMV epitopes included recently identified HLA-C-restricted ones as well as well-studied HLA-B-restricted ones. Study-wide points: Using cumulative public TCR beta family frequency, the authors identified those who carried CMV together with the relevant HLA.

The ends were cut back, 0 bases at V and 3 bases at J, with 24 bases in the middle. The CDR3 totals 20 residues. From the reads, TCRdb called clonotypes with MiXCR, one entry per CDR3 protein. This table holds 300,000 or so distinct CDR3 sequences, about 25% found once. This clonotype was detected a few times. Its cognate antigen is unknown. Here the sequenced sample was cultured PBMCs, taken from culture after CMV antigen stimulation. The receptor comes from a human donor in good health (CMV status not recorded). Some clones in this sample may be carry-over from other donors' samples. The chain couples TRBV23-1 to TRBJ2-1; maybe TRBD2 (5 bases). TRBV23-1 is assigned to the ORF class and has an uncertain function. The CDR3 coding sequence is TGCGCCAGCAGTCAATCGACCAGCGGACTCACCTTTCTCATCTACAATGAGCAGTTCTTC. Its translation is CASSQSTSGLTFLIYNEQFF.